This entry features one T cell receptor (beta chain) sequence. These data are taken from a study of cytomegalovirus exposure and HLA in healthy donors. This CDR3 is 16 amino acids long. Germline V gene data show CDR1 as SGHDT and CDR2 as YYEEEE. The trim removed 1 base at V and 1 base at J, leaving 8 bases unmatched. Primers: 60 Vbeta forward and 13 Jbeta reverse. The table came from immunoSEQ multiplex PCR; TCRdb's copy has only in-frame clones and leaves some out. The repertoire holds some 78,000 clones, with about four fifths as singletons. V and J are TRBV5-6 and TRBJ2-7; 7 nucleotides agree with TRBD2. Sequencing input: PBMCs. The source of this sequence is a man aged 50 to 60 in good health and CMV-seropositive. The CDR3 nucleotides are TGTGCCAGCAGCTTGTTCGTCTCCGGGAGGTCCTACGAGCAGTACTTC. Translated, it gives CASSLFVSGRSYEQYF.